Listed below are T cell receptor beta chains from one sample, sequenced in a study of cytomegalovirus exposure and HLA in healthy donors. Clones were sequenced by immunoSEQ multiplex PCR, and TCRdb holds only the in-frame ones, with some missing. The sample records 200,000 or so clones, 75% to 80% being singletons. Sequences were obtained from PBMCs. These receptors all come from a woman in her 30s in good health and CMV-seropositive. Both conserved end residues are part of each CDR3. Each record gives: J gene, V gene, D gene, clone size, CDR3 protein, CDR3 DNA. A D gene is named only where the DNA matches it firmly. Some rows have no size entry. The others give once, few or many, or a class for an expanded clone.

J: TRBJ2-4; V: TRBV6-1; D: -; size: -; CDR3: CASSALTRLGGAKNIQYF; DNA: TGTGCCAGCAGTGCCCTCACCCGACTAGGAGGGGCCAAAAACATTCAGTACTTC
J: TRBJ1-6; V: TRBV5-1; D: TRBD1; size: few; CDR3: CASSQNPGQGIGDNSPLHF; DNA: TGCGCCAGCAGCCAAAACCCGGGACAGGGGATAGGAGATAATTCACCCCTCCACTTT
J: TRBJ1-1; V: TRBV7-9; D: -; size: -; CDR3: CASSLEMEAILTEAFF; DNA: TGTGCCAGCAGCTTAGAGATGGAGGCAATTTTAACTGAAGCTTTCTTT
J: TRBJ2-1; V: TRBV6-6; D: -; size: few; CDR3: CASTDGRGNEQFF; DNA: TGTGCCAGCACCGACGGTCGGGGGAATGAGCAGTTCTTC
J: TRBJ2-2; V: TRBV5-4; D: TRBD1; size: few; CDR3: CASSHPTGVVAGELFF; DNA: TGTGCCAGCAGCCACCCGACAGGGGTTGTTGCCGGGGAGCTGTTTTTT
J: TRBJ1-4; V: TRBV10-3; D: -; size: -; CDR3: CAISESLEPEKLFF; DNA: TGTGCCATCAGTGAGTCTTTAGAACCTGAAAAACTGTTTTTT
J: TRBJ2-1; V: TRBV11-2; D: TRBD2; size: once; CDR3: CASSPTASGGQFF; DNA: TGTGCCAGCAGCCCCACTGCTAGCGGGGGGCAGTTCTTC
J: TRBJ2-7; V: TRBV6-1; D: -; size: few; CDR3: CASSRVAEGGEQYF; DNA: TGTGCCAGCAGTCGGGTTGCAGAAGGAGGCGAGCAGTACTTC
J: TRBJ2-1; V: TRBV28; D: TRBD2; size: -; CDR3: CAITGGPYNEQFF; DNA: TGTGCCATCACGGGAGGGCCTTACAATGAGCAGTTCTTC
J: TRBJ2-7; V: TRBV19; D: TRBD2; size: few; CDR3: CASGTLTSGGTYEQYF; DNA: TGTGCCAGCGGAACCTTAACTAGCGGGGGGACCTACGAGCAGTACTTC
J: TRBJ1-2; V: TRBV29-1; D: TRBD1; size: -; CDR3: CSVGQGSGYTF; DNA: TGCAGCGTGGGACAGGGGAGTGGCTACACCTTC
J: TRBJ2-2; V: TRBV27; D: TRBD1; size: -; CDR3: CASSNRQGWTGELFF; DNA: TGTGCCAGCAGTAATCGACAGGGTTGGACCGGGGAGCTGTTTTTT
J: TRBJ1-3; V: TRBV6-6; D: -; size: -; CDR3: CASSYLTVRNTIYF; DNA: TGTGCCAGCAGTTACCTCACAGTTAGAAACACCATATATTTT
J: TRBJ2-7; V: TRBV5-4; D: -; size: -; CDR3: CASSLGRDLYEQYF; DNA: TGTGCCAGCAGCTTGGGCAGGGACTTATACGAGCAGTACTTC
J: TRBJ2-1; V: TRBV11-2; D: -; size: -; CDR3: CASSPTGTTQFF; DNA: TGTGCCAGCAGCCCGACCGGGACAACTCAGTTCTTC
J: TRBJ1-2; V: TRBV6-6; D: TRBD1; size: -; CDR3: CASSNTGGAGYGYTF; DNA: TGTGCCAGCAGCAACACAGGGGGCGCGGGCTATGGCTACACCTTC
J: TRBJ1-2; V: TRBV6-5; D: -; size: -; CDR3: CASSYSIQYYGYTF; DNA: TGTGCCAGCAGTTACTCGATACAGTACTATGGCTACACCTTC
J: TRBJ2-7; V: TRBV7-8; D: -; size: -; CDR3: CASSGSDSVYYEQYF; DNA: TGTGCCAGCAGCGGGAGTGATAGTGTCTATTACGAGCAGTACTTC
J: TRBJ2-7; V: TRBV25-1; D: TRBD1; size: once; CDR3: CASSVQGYEQYF; DNA: TGTGCCAGCAGTGTACAGGGGTACGAGCAGTACTTC
J: TRBJ2-3; V: TRBV4-1; D: -; size: -; CDR3: CASSQDPGLPVRYF; DNA: TGCGCCAGCAGCCAAGATCCGGGACTCCCCGTGAGGTATTTT
J: TRBJ1-4; V: TRBV6-1; D: -; size: -; CDR3: CASSGPRRTEFEKLFF; DNA: TGTGCCAGCAGTGGTCCCCGCCGGACAGAGTTTGAAAAACTGTTTTTT
J: TRBJ2-5; V: TRBV28; D: TRBD2; size: once; CDR3: CASSSAGGWLETQYF; DNA: TGTGCCAGCAGTTCGGCGGGAGGTTGGTTAGAGACCCAGTACTTC
J: TRBJ1-6; V: TRBV2; D: -; size: -; CDR3: CASSGHGENSPLHF; DNA: TGTGCCAGCAGTGGCCATGGGGAGAACTCACCCCTCCACTTT